The subject of this entry is one T cell receptor beta chain. No antigen is known for it. The CDR3 length is 12 residues. V lost 6 bases to trimming and J lost 6 bases; unmatched junction nucleotides: 5. The germline V gene has CDR1 MNHEY and CDR2 SVGAGI. This sample is drawn from a study of T-cell memory formation after mild COVID-19. The study, taken as a whole, reports: The finding that pre-infection memory included some responding clones suggested that cross-reactive memory joined.

From 5'RACE with constant-segment primers came TCR alpha and TCR beta cDNA libraries that carried sample barcodes and UMIs. TCRdb re-derived calls from the 5' RACE reads in MiXCR, one entry per CDR3 protein. In the table there are 65,000 to 90,000 distinct CDR3 sequences, around 13% of which are singletons. This receptor was obtained from a man between 18 and 35 years old who had mild COVID-19 (a few samples of this study predate the infection). Cell type and time point are not known. Sequencing was carried out using PBMCs or a T cell subset sorted from them (not recorded which). The rearrangement uses TRBV6-5 and TRBJ2-7; 7 positions match TRBD1. The CDR3 loop is CASRTGVREQYV. The CDR3 DNA reads TGTGCCAGCAGAACAGGGGTTCGCGAGCAGTACGTC.